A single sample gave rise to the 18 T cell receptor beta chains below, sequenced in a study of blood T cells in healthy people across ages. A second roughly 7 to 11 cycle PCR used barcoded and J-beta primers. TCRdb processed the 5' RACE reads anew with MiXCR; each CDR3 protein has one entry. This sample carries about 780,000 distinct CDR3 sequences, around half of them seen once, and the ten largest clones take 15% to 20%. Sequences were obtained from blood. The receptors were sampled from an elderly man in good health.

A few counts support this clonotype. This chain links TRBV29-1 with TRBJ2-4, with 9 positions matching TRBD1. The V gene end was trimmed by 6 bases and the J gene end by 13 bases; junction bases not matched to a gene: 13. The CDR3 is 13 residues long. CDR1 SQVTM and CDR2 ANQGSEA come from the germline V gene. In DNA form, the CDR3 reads TGCAGCGTCGCGGGACAGGGAACGAGGGAGCAGTACTTC. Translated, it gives CSVAGQGTREQYF.

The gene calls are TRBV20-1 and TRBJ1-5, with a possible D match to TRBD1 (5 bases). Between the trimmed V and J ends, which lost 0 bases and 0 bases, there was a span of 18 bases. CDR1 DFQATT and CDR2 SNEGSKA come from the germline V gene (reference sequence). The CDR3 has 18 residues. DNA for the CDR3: TGCAGTGCTAGAGATTGGGCAGGATTAGGGGATAGCAATCAGCCCCAGCATTTT. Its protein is CSARDWAGLGDSNQPQHF.

The CDR3 here is CASTGQGSFEQYF. CDR3 in DNA: TGTGCCAGCACAGGACAGGGGAGTTTCGAGCAGTACTTC. The genes are TRBV12-3 or TRBV12-4 and TRBJ2-7; 9 nucleotides agree with TRBD1. Losses at the gene ends were 7 bases for V and 6 bases for J; bases not matched to a gene: 7. The CDR3 runs to 13 residues.

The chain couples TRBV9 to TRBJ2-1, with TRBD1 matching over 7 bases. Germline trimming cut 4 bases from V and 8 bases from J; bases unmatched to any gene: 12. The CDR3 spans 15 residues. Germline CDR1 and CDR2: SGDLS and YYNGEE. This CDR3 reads CASSPTTGVWDEQFF. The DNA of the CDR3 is TGTGCCAGCAGCCCAACAACAGGGGTCTGGGATGAGCAGTTCTTC. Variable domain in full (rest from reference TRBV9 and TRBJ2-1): DSGVTQTPKHLITATGQRVTLRCSPRSGDLSVYWYQQSLDQGLQFLIQYYNGEERAKGNILERFSAQQFPDLHSELNLSSLELGDSALYFCASSPTTGVWDEQFFGPGTRLTVL.

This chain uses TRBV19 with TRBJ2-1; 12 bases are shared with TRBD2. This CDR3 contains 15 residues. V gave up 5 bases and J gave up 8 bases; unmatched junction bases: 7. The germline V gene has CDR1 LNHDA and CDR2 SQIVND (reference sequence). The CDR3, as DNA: TGTGCCAGTAGTCCCCCGACTAGCGGGAGTCATGAGCAGTTCTTC. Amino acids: CASSPPTSGSHEQFF.

CDR3 sequence: CAWSPNNGRTDTQYF. CDR3 DNA sequence: TGTGCCTGGTCGCCTAATAACGGACGCACAGATACGCAGTATTTT. The chain carries TRBV30 and TRBJ2-3; D is unclear. This CDR3 has 15 amino acids. Trimming took 5 bases from V and 1 from J, leaving 16 bases between them. The germline V gene encodes CDR1 GTSNPN and CDR2 SVGIG (reference sequence).

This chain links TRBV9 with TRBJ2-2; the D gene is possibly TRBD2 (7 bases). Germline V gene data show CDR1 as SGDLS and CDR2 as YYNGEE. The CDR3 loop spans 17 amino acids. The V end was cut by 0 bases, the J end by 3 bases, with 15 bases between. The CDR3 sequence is CASSVGGGGIDTGELFF. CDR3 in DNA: TGTGCCAGCAGCGTAGGAGGGGGGGGGATCGACACCGGGGAGCTGTTTTTT.

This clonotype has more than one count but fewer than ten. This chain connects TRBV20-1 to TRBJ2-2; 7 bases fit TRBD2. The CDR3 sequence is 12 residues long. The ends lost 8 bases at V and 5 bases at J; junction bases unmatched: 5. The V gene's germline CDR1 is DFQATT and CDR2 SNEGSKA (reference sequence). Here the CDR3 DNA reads TGCAGTTGTAGCGGGTATACCGGGGAGCTGTTTTTT. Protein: CSCSGYTGELFF.

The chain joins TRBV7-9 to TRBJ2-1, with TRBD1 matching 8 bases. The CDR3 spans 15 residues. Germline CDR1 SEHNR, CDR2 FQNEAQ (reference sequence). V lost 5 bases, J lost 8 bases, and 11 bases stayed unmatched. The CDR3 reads CASSPDRGFNDEQFF. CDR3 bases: TGTGCCAGCAGCCCAGACAGGGGTTTTAATGATGAGCAGTTCTTC.

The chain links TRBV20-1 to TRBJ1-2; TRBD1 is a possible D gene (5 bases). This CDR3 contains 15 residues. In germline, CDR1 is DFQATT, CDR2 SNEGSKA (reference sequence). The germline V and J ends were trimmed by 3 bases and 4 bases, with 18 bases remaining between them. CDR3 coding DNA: TGCAGTGCTAGTAGGGAGGGACTGTCGAGCTATGGCTACACCTTC. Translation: CSASREGLSSYGYTF.

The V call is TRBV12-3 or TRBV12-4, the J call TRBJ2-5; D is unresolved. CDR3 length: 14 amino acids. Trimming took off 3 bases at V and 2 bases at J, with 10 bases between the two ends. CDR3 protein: CASSFVQKQETQYF. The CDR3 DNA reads TGTGCCAGCAGTTTTGTGCAGAAACAAGAGACCCAGTACTTC.

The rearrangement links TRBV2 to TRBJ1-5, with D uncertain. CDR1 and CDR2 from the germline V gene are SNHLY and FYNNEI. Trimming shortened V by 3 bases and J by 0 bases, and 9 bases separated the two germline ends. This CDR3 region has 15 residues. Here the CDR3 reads CASSDGTVSNQPQHF. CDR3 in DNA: TGTGCCAGCAGTGACGGAACAGTTAGCAATCAGCCCCAGCATTTT. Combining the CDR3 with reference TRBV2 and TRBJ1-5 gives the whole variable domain EPEVTQTPSHQVTQMGQEVILRCVPISNHLYFYWYRQILGQKVEFLVSFYNNEISEKSEIFDDQFSVERPDGSNFTLKIRSTKLEDSAMYFCASSDGTVSNQPQHFGDGTRLSIL.

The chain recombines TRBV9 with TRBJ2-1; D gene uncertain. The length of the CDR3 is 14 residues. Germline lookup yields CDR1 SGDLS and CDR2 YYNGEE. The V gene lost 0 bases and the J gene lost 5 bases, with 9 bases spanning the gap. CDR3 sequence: CASSVEGENNEQFF. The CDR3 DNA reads TGTGCCAGCAGCGTAGAGGGTGAAAACAATGAGCAGTTCTTC.

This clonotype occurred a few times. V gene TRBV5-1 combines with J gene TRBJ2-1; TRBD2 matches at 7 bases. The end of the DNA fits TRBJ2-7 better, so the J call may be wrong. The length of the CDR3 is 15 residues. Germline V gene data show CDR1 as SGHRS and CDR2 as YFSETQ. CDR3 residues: CASSFLAESYNEQYF. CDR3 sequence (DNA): TGCGCCAGCAGCTTTCTAGCGGAGTCCTACAATGAGCAGTACTTC.

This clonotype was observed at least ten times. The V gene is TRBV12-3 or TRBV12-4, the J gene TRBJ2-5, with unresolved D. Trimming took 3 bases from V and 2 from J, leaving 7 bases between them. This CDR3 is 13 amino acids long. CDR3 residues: CASSFGDQETQYF. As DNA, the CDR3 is TGTGCCAGCAGTTTTGGAGATCAAGAGACCCAGTACTTC.

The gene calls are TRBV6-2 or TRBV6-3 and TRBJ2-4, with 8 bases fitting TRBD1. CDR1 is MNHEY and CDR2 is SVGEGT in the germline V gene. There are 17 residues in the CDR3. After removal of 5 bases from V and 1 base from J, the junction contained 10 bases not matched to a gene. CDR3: CASSKINRGRAKNIQYF. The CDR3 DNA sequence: TGTGCCAGCAGTAAAATCAACAGGGGGAGGGCCAAAAACATTCAGTACTTC.

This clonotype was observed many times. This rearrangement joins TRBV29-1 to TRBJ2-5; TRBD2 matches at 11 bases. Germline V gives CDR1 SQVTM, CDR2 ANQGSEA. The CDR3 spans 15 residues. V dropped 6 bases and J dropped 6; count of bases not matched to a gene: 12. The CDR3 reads CSVDTALAGAKTQYF. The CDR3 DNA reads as TGCAGCGTGGACACCGCACTAGCGGGAGCGAAGACCCAGTACTTC.

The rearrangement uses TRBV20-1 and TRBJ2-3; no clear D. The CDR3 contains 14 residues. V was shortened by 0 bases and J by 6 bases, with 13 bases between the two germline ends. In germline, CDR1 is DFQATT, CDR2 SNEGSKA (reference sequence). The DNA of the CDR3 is TGCAGTGCTAGAGATTTCACTGGCGAGGATACGCAGTATTTT. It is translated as CSARDFTGEDTQYF.